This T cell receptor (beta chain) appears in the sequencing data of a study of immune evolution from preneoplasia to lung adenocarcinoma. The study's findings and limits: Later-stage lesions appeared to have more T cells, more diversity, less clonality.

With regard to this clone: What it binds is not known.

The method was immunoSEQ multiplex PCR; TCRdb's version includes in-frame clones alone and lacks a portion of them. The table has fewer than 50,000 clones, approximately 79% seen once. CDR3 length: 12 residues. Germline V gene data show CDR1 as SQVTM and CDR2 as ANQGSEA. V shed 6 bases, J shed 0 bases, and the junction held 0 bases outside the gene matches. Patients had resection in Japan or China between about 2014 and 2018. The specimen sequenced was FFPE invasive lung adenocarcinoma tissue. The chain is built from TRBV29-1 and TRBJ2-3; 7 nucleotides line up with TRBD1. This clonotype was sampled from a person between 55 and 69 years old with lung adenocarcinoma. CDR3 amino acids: CSVGQSTDTQYF. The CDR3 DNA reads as TGCAGCGTGGGACAGAGCACAGATACGCAGTATTTT.